Each of the 2 T cell receptor beta chains below was sequenced from the same sample in a study of T cell responses to AZD1222 COVID-19 vaccine. Clones were sequenced by immunoSEQ multiplex PCR, and TCRdb holds only the in-frame ones, with some missing. The sample includes some 140,000 clones, around 90% of them seen just once. Sequences were derived from peripheral blood, sampled on day 0 of AZD1222 vaccination. These TCRs come from an adult in good health.

The genes are TRBV5-3 and TRBJ2-1, with D perhaps TRBD1 (6 bases). TRBV5-3 is identified as an open reading frame with a role that is uncertain. The CDR3 is 16 residues long. V was shortened by 0 bases and J by 7 bases, with 17 bases between the two germline ends. The chain's CDR3 is CARSLASQGYENEQFF. In DNA form, the CDR3 reads TGTGCCAGAAGCTTGGCATCCCAGGGGTACGAAAATGAGCAGTTCTTC.

The chain links TRBV6-2 or TRBV6-3 to TRBJ1-1; D call uncertain. The CDR3 is 15 amino acids. Between the trimmed V and J ends, which lost 5 bases and 0 bases, there was a span of 13 bases. The germline CDR1 and CDR2 sequences are MNHEY and SVGEGT. The CDR3 here is CASSPLAGVNTEAFF. The CDR3 region has the DNA TGTGCCAGCAGTCCCCTGGCAGGAGTGAACACTGAAGCTTTCTTT.